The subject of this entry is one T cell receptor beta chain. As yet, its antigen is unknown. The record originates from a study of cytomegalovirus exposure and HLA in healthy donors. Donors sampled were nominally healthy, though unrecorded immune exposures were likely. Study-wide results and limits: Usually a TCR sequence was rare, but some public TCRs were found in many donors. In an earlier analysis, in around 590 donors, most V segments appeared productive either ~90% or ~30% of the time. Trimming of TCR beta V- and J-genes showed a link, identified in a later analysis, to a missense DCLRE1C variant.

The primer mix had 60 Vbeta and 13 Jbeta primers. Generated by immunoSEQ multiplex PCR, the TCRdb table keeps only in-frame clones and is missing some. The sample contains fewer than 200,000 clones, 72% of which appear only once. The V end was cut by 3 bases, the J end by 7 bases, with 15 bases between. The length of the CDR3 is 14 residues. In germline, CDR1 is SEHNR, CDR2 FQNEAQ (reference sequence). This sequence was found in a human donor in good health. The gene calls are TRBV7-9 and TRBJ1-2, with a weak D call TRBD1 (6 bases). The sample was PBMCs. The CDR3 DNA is TGTGCCAGCAGCTTCAAGGGGGGGGACTCTGGCTACACCTTC. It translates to CASSFKGGDSGYTF.